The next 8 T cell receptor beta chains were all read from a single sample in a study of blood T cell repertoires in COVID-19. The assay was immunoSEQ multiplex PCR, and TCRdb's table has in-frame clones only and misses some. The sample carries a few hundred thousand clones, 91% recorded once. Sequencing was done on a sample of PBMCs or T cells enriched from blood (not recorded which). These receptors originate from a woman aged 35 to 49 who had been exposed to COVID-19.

The CDR3 DNA sequence: TGTGCCAGCAGCTTAGACGGGACAGGGTTTGGCTACACCTTC. It translates to CASSLDGTGFGYTF. This chain links TRBV11-2 with TRBJ1-2; 9 bases fit TRBD1. Looked up from germline, CDR1 is SGHAT and CDR2 is FQNNGV. This CDR3 has 14 residues. V trimming: 0 bases; J trimming: 7 bases; junction bases outside the gene matches: 3.

The CDR3 coding sequence is TGTGCCAGCACTGGAACACAGGGGGCGCGGGACGGGGAGCTGTTTTTT. Protein product: CASTGTQGARDGELFF. This chain links TRBV25-1 with TRBJ2-2; 9 bases match TRBD1. The V gene's germline CDR1 is MGHDK and CDR2 SYGVNS. The CDR3 consists of 16 residues. V shed 7 bases, J shed 7 bases, and the junction held 13 bases outside the gene matches.

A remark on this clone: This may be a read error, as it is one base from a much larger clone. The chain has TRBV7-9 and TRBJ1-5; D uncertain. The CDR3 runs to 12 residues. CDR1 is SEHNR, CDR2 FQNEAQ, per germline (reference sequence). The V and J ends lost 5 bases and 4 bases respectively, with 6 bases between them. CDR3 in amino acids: CASSPGNQPQHF. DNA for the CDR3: TGTGCCAGCAGCCCGGGGAATCAGCCCCAGCATTTT.

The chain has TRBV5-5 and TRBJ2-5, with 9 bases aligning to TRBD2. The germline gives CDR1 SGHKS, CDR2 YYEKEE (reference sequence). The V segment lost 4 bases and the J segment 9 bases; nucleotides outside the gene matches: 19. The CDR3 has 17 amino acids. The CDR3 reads CASSTMPSGELGGAQYF. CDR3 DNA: TGTGCCAGCAGCACTATGCCTAGCGGGGAACTTGGCGGGGCCCAGTACTTC.

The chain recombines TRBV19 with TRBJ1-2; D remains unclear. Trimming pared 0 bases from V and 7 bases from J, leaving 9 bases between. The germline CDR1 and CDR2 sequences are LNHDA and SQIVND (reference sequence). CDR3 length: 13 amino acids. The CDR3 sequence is CASSIDQVAGYTF. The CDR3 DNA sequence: TGTGCCAGTAGTATAGATCAGGTTGCTGGCTACACCTTC.

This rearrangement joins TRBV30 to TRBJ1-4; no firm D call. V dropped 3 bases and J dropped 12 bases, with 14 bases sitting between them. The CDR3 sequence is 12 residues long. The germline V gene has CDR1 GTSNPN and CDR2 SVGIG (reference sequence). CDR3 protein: CAWRRGEIELFF. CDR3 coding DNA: TGTGCCTGGAGGCGCGGCGAGATTGAACTGTTTTTT.

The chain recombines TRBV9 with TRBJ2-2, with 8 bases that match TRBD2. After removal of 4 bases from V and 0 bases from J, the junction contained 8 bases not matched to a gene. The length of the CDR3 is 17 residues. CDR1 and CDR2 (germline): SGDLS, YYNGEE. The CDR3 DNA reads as TGTGCCAGCAGCTCTCGGGCGGGGGGTACGAACACCGGGGAGCTGTTTTTT. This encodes CASSSRAGGTNTGELFF.

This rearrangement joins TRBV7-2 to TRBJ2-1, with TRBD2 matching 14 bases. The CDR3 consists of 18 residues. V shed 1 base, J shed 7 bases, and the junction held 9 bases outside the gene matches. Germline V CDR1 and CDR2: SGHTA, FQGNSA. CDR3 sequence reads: CASSLGGLAGGGRNEQFF. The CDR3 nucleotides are TGTGCCAGCAGCTTAGGTGGACTAGCGGGAGGAGGGCGAAATGAGCAGTTCTTC. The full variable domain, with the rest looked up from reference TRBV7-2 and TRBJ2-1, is GAGVSQSPSNKVTEKGKDVELRCDPISGHTALYWYRQSLGQGLEFLIYFQGNSAPDKSGLPSDRFSAERTGGSVSTLTIQRTQQEDSAVYLCASSLGGLAGGGRNEQFFGPGTRLTVL.